This T cell receptor (beta chain) was observed in a study of cytomegalovirus exposure and HLA in healthy donors. CDR3 length: 19 amino acids. Germline trimming cut 8 bases from V and 1 base from J; bases unmatched to any gene: 16. CDR1 MNHEY and CDR2 SMNVEV come from the germline V gene (reference sequence). The PCR employed 60 Vbeta primers together with 13 Jbeta primers. Sequencing used immunoSEQ multiplex PCR; TCRdb keeps in-frame clones, though not all of them. The sample shows 150,000 or so clones, about 79% of them seen only once. Whole-study findings and limits: The classifier reportedly diagnosed cytomegalovirus status with high specificity and sensitivity. Productive rates of about 87% or about 30% were seen for most TCR beta V segments in an earlier analysis. It was taken for granted in presence/absence analyses that sequencing depth across donors was roughly uniform. CMV serostatus was the only recorded immune exposure for donors.

With regard to this clone: Its cognate antigen is unknown.

Sample: PBMCs. This sequence was found in a man in his forties in good health and CMV-seropositive. This chain joins TRBV27 and TRBJ2-3; 12 bases fit TRBD2. CDR3 nucleotide sequence: TGTGCCAGCGCGACGGGACTAGCGGGCTTCAGGGGGGGCACAGATACGCAGTATTTT. Its protein is CASATGLAGFRGGTDTQYF.